Listed below are T cell receptor beta chains from one sample, sequenced in a study of regulatory T cells in long-lasting Graves disease. Via MiXCR, TCRdb re-called the multiplex PCR reads, giving one row per CDR3 protein. The sample shows approximately 470,000 distinct CDR3 sequences, about a sixth of them seen only once. The sample also formed part of further work on T cells in Graves' hyperthyroidism and ophthalmopathy.

Specimen: peripheral blood mononuclear cells (PBMCs), collected at new diagnosis, from a patient treated with antithyroid drugs. The receptors stem from a man aged 35 to 55 with Graves disease. CDR3s include the opening cysteine and the closing phenylalanine or tryptophan.

v_gene	CDR3aa
TRBV11-3	CASSLDLLHSYNEQFF
TRBV28	CASSFRTGPNEQFF
TRBV27	CASSFRNQPQHF
TRBV28	CASSSGGGPNTGELFF
TRBV7-6	CAGSFICVGRAHSYEQFF
TRBV6-9	CASSYLGTGLLGEQYF
TRBV15	CATSRGGGQNTEAFF
TRBV18	CASSPWTGQGVDTQYF
TRBV20-1	CSAIARPTTDTQYF
TRBV7-9	CASSPGLEQFF
TRBV14	CASSGGTSGYEQYF
TRBV6-1	CASSLKHGTYEQYF
TRBV11-2	CASSVRVANTEAFF
TRBV5-1	CASSFTSTGELFF
TRBV20-1	CSARFSSGSSPSTDTQYF
TRBV29-1	CSVIPRGSPSYEQYF
TRBV4-1	CASSQGGTAGNQPQHF
TRBV9	CASSAGTNQETQYF
TRBV9	CASSVAGTGVNEQFF
TRBV29-1	CSGLVSANTGELFF
TRBV15	CATSRAGRELTHNEQFF
TRBV11-2	CASSLDRGQAETKNIQYF
TRBV3-1	CASSQDSGRYSGYTF
TRBV20-1	CSATGLAGSYERYF
TRBV28	CASSSGGQGVKETQYF
TRBV12-3/TRBV12-4	CASRLGEYNEQFF
TRBV12-3/TRBV12-4	CASTEGLAGHRPEQYF
TRBV5-1	CASSTGQASRNTQYF
TRBV12-3/TRBV12-4	CASSLVIQGLNTIYF
TRBV4-1	CASQENSGVFYEQYF
TRBV5-6	CASSLAGFEQYF
TRBV28	CASSLGTSGIETQYF
TRBV19	CASTDRGDGNQPQHF